This TCR beta chain was profiled in a study of T cell responses to AZD1222 COVID-19 vaccine. The study, taken as a whole, reports: Spike-specific TCRs gained breadth and depth after people received two AZD1222 doses. Donors were chiefly white British, with a greater number of females, and clonal diversity was perhaps underestimated.

This clone was detected once. Its antigen remains unknown. The data were produced by immunoSEQ multiplex PCR, yet TCRdb's version contains in-frame clones alone and is incomplete. Here the sample spans 110,000 or so clones, more than 70% being singletons. This material consisted of peripheral blood, taken 28 days after the second AZD1222 dose. The TCR originated in an adult who received the AZD1222 COVID-19 vaccine.

CDR3 bases: TGCGCCAGCAGCTCGGATGGGACATTTTTCTACGAGCAGTACTTC. This sequence encodes CASSSDGTFFYEQYF. The V and J genes are TRBV5-1 and TRBJ2-7; D perhaps matches TRBD1 (6 bases). The CDR3 extends over 15 amino acids. V was trimmed by 3 bases and J by 3 bases, leaving 16 bases between them. Looked up from germline, CDR1 is SGHRS and CDR2 is YFSETQ.